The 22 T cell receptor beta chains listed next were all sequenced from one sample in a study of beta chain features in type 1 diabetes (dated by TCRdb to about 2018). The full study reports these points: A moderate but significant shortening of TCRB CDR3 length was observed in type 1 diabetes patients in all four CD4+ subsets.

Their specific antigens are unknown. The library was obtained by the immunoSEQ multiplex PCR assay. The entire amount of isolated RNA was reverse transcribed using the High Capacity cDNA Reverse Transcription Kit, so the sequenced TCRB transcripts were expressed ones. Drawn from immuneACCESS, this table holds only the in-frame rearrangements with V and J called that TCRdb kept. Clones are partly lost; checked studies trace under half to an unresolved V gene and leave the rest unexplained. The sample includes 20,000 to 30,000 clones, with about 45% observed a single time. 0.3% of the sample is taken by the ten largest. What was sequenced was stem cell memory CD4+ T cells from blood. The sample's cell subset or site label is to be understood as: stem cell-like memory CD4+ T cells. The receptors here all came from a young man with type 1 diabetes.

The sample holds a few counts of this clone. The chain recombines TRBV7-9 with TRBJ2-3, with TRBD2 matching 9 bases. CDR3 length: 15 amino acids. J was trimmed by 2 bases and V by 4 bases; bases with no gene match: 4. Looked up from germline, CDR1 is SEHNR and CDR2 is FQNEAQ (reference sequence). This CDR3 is CASSSRTSVTDTQYF. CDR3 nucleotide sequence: TGTGCCAGCAGCTCGAGGACTAGCGTCACAGATACGCAGTATTTT.

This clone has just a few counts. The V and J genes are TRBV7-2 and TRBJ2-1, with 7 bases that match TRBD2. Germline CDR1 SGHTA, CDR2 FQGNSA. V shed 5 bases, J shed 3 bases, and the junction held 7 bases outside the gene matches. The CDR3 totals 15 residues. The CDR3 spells CASSVPAGLYNEQFF. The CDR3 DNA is TGTGCCAGCAGCGTACCAGCGGGGCTCTACAATGAGCAGTTCTTC.

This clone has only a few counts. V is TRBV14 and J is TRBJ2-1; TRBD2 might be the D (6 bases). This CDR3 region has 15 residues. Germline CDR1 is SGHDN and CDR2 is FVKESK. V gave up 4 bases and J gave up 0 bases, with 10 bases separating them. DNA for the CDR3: TGTGCCAGCAGCCGCTTCGGGGGCTCCTACAATGAGCAGTTCTTC. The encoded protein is CASSRFGGSYNEQFF.

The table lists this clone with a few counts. The CDR3 coding sequence is TGTGCCTGGAGTGTACGTCAGGGGAACGACTATGGCTACACCTTC. Amino acids: CAWSVRQGNDYGYTF. The J gene is TRBJ1-2, the V gene TRBV30; a weak D match, TRBD1 (6 bases). Germline assignment: CDR1 GTSNPN and CDR2 SVGIG (reference sequence). This CDR3 has 15 residues. Trimming removed 0 bases at V and 3 bases at J, with 14 bases between.

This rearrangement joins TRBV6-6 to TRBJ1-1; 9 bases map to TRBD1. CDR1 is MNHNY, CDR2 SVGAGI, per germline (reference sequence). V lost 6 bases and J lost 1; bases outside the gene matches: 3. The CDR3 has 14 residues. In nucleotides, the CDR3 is TGTGCCAGCAGCGCGGACAGGGGGAACACTGAAGCTTTCTTT. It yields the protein CASSADRGNTEAFF.

CDR3 nucleotide sequence: TGCGCCAGCAGCTCCACAGGGTACTCCTACGAGCAGTACTTC. It specifies CASSSTGYSYEQYF. The chain has TRBV5-1 and TRBJ2-7; weak D call: TRBD1 (6 bases). Deletions cut 3 bases from V and 0 bases from J, with 10 bases between. The CDR3 runs 14 residues. Germline CDR1 reads SGHRS; CDR2 reads YFSETQ.

CDR3 region: CASTLSGAGRPDTQYF. CDR3 nucleotide sequence: TGTGCCAGCACCCTAAGTGGAGCGGGAAGGCCAGATACGCAGTATTTT. This sequence joins TRBV25-1 and TRBJ2-3, with 7 bases fitting TRBD2. The CDR3 is 16 amino acids. Trimming removed 7 bases from V and 4 bases from J; junction bases left unmatched: 14. The germline V gene encodes CDR1 MGHDK and CDR2 SYGVNS.

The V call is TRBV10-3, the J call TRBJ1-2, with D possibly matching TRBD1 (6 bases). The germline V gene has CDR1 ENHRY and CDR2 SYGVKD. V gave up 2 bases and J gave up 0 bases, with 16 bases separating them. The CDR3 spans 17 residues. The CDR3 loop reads CAISEPTGSLTNYGYTF. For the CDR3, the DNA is TGTGCCATCAGTGAGCCTACAGGGTCCCTTACTAACTATGGCTACACCTTC.

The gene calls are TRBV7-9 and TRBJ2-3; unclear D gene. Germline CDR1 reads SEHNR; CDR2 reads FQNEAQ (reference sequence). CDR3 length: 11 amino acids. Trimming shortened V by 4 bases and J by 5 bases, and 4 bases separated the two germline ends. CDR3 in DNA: TGTGCCAGCAGCTCGCGAGATACGCAGTATTTT. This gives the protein CASSSRDTQYF.

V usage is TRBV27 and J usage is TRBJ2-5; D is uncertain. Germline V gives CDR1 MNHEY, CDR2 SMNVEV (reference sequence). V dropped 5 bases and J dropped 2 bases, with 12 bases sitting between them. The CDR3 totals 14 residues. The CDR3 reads CASSPHLRQETQYF. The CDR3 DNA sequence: TGTGCCAGCAGTCCCCACTTGAGACAAGAGACCCAGTACTTC.

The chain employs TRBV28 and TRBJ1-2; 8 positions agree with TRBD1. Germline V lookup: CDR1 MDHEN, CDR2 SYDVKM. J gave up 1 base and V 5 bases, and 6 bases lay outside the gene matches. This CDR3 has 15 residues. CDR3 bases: TGTGCCAGCAGTCTCCCAGGGGGCTTTAACTATGGCTACACCTTC. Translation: CASSLPGGFNYGYTF.

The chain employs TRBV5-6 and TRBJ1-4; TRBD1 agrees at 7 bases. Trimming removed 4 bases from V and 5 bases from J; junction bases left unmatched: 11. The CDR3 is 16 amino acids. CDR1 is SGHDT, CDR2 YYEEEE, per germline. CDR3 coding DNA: TGTGCCAGCAGCATGACAGGGATAATGGGGAATGAAAAACTGTTTTTT. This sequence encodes CASSMTGIMGNEKLFF.

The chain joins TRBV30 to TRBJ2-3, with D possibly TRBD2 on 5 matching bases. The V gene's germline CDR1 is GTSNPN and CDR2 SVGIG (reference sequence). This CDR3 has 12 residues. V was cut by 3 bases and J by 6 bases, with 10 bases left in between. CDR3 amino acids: CAWRLVEDTQYF. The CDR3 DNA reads TGTGCCTGGAGACTAGTTGAGGATACGCAGTATTTT.

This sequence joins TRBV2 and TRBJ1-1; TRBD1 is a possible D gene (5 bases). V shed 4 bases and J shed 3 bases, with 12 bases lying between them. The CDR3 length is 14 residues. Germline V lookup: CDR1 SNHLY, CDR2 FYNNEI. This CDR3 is CASSGLGAHTEAFF. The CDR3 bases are TGTGCCAGCAGTGGTTTAGGGGCCCACACTGAAGCTTTCTTT.

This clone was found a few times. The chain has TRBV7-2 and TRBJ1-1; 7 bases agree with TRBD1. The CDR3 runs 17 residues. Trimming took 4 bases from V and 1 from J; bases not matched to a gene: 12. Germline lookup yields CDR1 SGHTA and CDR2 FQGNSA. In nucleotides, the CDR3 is TGTGCCAGCAGCTCACATCAGGGACAGCGGAGGAACACTGAAGCTTTCTTT. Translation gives CASSSHQGQRRNTEAFF.

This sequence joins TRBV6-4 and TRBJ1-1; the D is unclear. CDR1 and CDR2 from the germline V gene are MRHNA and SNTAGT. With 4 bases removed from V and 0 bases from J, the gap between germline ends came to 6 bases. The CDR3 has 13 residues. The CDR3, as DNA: TGTGCCAGCAGTGTACAGATGAACACTGAAGCTTTCTTT. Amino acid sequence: CASSVQMNTEAFF.

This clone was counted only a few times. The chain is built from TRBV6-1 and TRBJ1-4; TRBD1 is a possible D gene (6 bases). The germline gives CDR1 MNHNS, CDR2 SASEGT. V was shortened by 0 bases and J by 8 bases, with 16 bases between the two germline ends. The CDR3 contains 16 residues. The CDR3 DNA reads TGTGCCAGCAGTGAAGCGTTCGGCAGGGGTGCCGAAAAACTGTTTTTT. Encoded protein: CASSEAFGRGAEKLFF.

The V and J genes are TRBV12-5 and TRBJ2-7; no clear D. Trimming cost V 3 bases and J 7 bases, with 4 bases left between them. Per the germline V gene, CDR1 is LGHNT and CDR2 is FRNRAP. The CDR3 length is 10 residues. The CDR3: CASGFREQYF. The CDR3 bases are TGTGCTAGTGGTTTCCGGGAGCAGTACTTC.

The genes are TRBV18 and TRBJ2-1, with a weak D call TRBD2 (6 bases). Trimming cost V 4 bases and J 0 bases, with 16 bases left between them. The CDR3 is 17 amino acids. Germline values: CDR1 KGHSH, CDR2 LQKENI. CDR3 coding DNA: TGTGCCAGCTCACTCTCCGGGACTGGAAGCTCCTACAATGAGCAGTTCTTC. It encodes CASSLSGTGSSYNEQFF.

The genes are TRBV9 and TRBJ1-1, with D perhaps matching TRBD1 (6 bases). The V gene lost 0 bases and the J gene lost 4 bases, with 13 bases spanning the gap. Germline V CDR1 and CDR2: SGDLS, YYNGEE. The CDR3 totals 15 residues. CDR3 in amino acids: CASSVGGGLSTEAFF. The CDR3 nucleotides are TGTGCCAGCAGCGTAGGTGGGGGCCTCAGCACTGAAGCTTTCTTT.

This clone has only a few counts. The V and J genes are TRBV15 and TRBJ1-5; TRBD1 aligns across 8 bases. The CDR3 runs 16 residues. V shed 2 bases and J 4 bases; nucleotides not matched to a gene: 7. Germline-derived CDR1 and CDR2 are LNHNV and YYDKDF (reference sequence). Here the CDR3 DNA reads TGTGCCACCAGCAGATCTCAAGACAGGGGTAATCAGCCCCAGCATTTT. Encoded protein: CATSRSQDRGNQPQHF.

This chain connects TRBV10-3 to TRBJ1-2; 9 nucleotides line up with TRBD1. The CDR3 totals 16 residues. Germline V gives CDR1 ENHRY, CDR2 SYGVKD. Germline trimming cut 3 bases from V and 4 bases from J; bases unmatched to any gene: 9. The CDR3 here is CAISDFEQGASYGYTF. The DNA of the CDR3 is TGTGCCATCAGTGATTTCGAACAGGGGGCCTCCTATGGCTACACCTTC.